The rows below give T cell receptor beta chains drawn from one sample of a study of post-analysis software for immune sequencing data. A single record per CDR3 protein comes from TCRdb applying MiXCR to the PCR reads. Among 350,000 to 450,000 distinct CDR3 sequences listed, approximately 39% were seen once. Material for sequencing was blood. Receptors were obtained from a girl aged 2 to 10 with multiple sclerosis. Each CDR3 is given with its conserved first and last residue. A D gene is named only where the DNA matches it firmly. For some rows the clone size is stated as once, few or many, or as a class when expanded; others skip it.

J gene | clone size | CDR3 length | D gene | V gene | CDR3 DNA | CDR3 protein
TRBJ2-7 | many | 16 | - | TRBV4-2 | TGTGCCAGCAGTCTAACCCGGGGTGGTCCTTCCTACGAGCAGTACTTC | CASSLTRGGPSYEQYF
TRBJ1-2 | - | 13 | - | TRBV7-2 | TGTGCCAGCAGCTTAGACTTCCCCCGTGGCTACACCTTC | CASSLDFPRGYTF
TRBJ2-3 | few | 8 | - | TRBV20-1 | TGCAGTGTGGATACGCAGTATTTT | CSVDTQYF
TRBJ2-7 | few | 11 | - | TRBV29-1 | TGCAGCGTTGGACAGCCCTACGAGCAGTACTTC | CSVGQPYEQYF
TRBJ2-3 | - | 14 | - | TRBV28 | TGTGCCAGTGACAGCGAACCTAGCACAGATACGCAGTATTTT | CASDSEPSTDTQYF
TRBJ2-7 | once | 15 | TRBD2 | TRBV13 | TGTGCCAGCAGCTTCTTAGCGGGAGGTATCTACGAGCAGTACTTC | CASSFLAGGIYEQYF
TRBJ2-7 | few | 10 | - | TRBV5-1 | TGCGCCAACAGCTTGGCCGAGCAGTACTTC | CANSLAEQYF
TRBJ2-1 | - | 16 | TRBD2 | TRBV5-1 | TGCGCCAGCAGCCCCTGGGGGGGGTCCCCGCCTGGTGAGCAGTTCTTC | CASSPWGGSPPGEQFF
TRBJ2-5 | few | 16 | - | TRBV6-2/TRBV6-3 | TGTGCCAGCAGTTCATCTCGGGGTAGGACCCAAGAGACCCAGTACTTC | CASSSSRGRTQETQYF
TRBJ1-5 | - | 15 | - | TRBV6-6 | TGTGCCAGCAGTTACTCAGGGCTGGAGAATCAGCCCCAGCATTTT | CASSYSGLENQPQHF
TRBJ2-7 | few | 15 | TRBD1 | TRBV29-1 | TGCAGCGTTGGGCCGGGACAGAAGACCACCTACGAGCAGTACTTC | CSVGPGQKTTYEQYF
TRBJ2-7 | - | 19 | - | TRBV10-3 | TGTGCCATCAGGGCCTCGGTAGGCAAATATATAGTGGGGTCCTACGAGCAGTACTTC | CAIRASVGKYIVGSYEQYF
TRBJ2-7 | - | 17 | TRBD2 | TRBV9 | TGTGCCAGCAGCGTGGGACTAGCGGGGGGAAACTCCTACGAGCAGTACTTC | CASSVGLAGGNSYEQYF
TRBJ2-5 | - | 13 | - | TRBV10-3 | TGTGCCATCAGTGTATGGGGACAAGAGACCCAGTACTTC | CAISVWGQETQYF
TRBJ2-1 | - | 15 | TRBD1 | TRBV5-5 | TGTGCCAGCAGCCTAGACAGGGGAGAGTACAATGAGCAGTTCTTC | CASSLDRGEYNEQFF
TRBJ1-2 | - | 14 | - | TRBV7-2 | TGTGCCAGCAGCTTAGAACAGGGCACCTATGGCTACACCTTC | CASSLEQGTYGYTF
TRBJ2-7 | - | 18 | TRBD1 | TRBV6-5 | TGTGCCAGCAGTTACTCTGCGTTATTAGGGACAGGGGCCTACGAGCAGTACTTC | CASSYSALLGTGAYEQYF
TRBJ2-1 | - | 16 | - | TRBV12-3/TRBV12-4 | TGTGCCAGCAGTTTACGGTCTAATGGGCCGGACAATGAGCAGTTCTTC | CASSLRSNGPDNEQFF
TRBJ2-3 | - | 15 | - | TRBV5-1 | TGCGCCAGCAGCTTGGGGCGGGGGCCCACAGATACGCAGTATTTT | CASSLGRGPTDTQYF
TRBJ2-1 | - | 16 | TRBD1 | TRBV29-1 | TGCAGCGTTGAAAGTAGGGGACAGGCCTATCATGATCAGCAGTTCTTC | CSVESRGQAYHDQQFF
TRBJ2-7 | few | 16 | - | TRBV7-6 | TGTGCCAGCAGCTTATCACTACAGGGTGCTATGCACGAGCAGTACTTC | CASSLSLQGAMHEQYF
TRBJ2-3 | - | 14 | TRBD1 | TRBV20-1 | TGCAGTGCTAGGGGACAGGGGGCAGGAGATACGCAGTATTTT | CSARGQGAGDTQYF
TRBJ1-1 | - | 13 | TRBD1 | TRBV27 | TGTGCCAGCAGCTGGACAGGGAGGCCTGAAGCTTTCTTT | CASSWTGRPEAFF
TRBJ2-1 | - | 16 | - | TRBV25-1 | TGTGCCAGCCGACCCCGTGGCAGGGAGGCTAGGAATGAGCAGTTCTTC | CASRPRGREARNEQFF
TRBJ1-2 | - | 14 | - | TRBV12-3/TRBV12-4 | TGTGCCAGCAGTCGGGAACGGCGCGGGTATGGCTACACCTTC | CASSRERRGYGYTF
TRBJ2-7 | - | 15 | TRBD2 | TRBV20-1 | TGCAGTGCTAGAGAACTAGCGGGGAGCACTCTGGAGCAGTACTTC | CSARELAGSTLEQYF
TRBJ2-5 | - | 14 | - | TRBV4-3 | TGCGCCAGCAGCCATACCCACAACCAAGAGACCCAGTACTTC | CASSHTHNQETQYF
TRBJ1-2 | few | 14 | - | TRBV7-9 | TGTGCCAGCAGCTTAATCGGGACTAACTATGGCTACACCTTC | CASSLIGTNYGYTF
TRBJ2-1 | - | 20 | TRBD2 | TRBV3-1 | TGTGCCAGCAGCCCTAAACCGACTAGCGGGAGGGTATGGTCCTACAATGAGCAGTTCTTC | CASSPKPTSGRVWSYNEQFF
TRBJ2-1 | - | 14 | TRBD2 | TRBV20-1 | TGCAGTGCTAGAGTGGGCGGGAGGGCCGTCGAGCAGTTCTTC | CSARVGGRAVEQFF
TRBJ2-7 | few | 14 | - | TRBV9 | TGTGCCAGCAGCGTTAACCAGGTCTCCTACGAGCAGTACTTC | CASSVNQVSYEQYF
TRBJ1-1 | - | 17 | - | TRBV27 | TGTGCCAGCAGTTTATCGGAGCAGGGGAGAGGGTTAACTGAAGCTTTCTTT | CASSLSEQGRGLTEAFF
TRBJ1-2 | - | 15 | - | TRBV12-3/TRBV12-4 | TGTGCCAGCAGCCCAACAGGGCCTCAGCCCTGGAGCTACACCTTC | CASSPTGPQPWSYTF
TRBJ1-2 | few | 15 | TRBD1 | TRBV6-5 | TGTGCCAGCAGTTACGGGACAGGGGATCTTGTGGGCTACACCTTC | CASSYGTGDLVGYTF
TRBJ2-4 | - | 14 | - | TRBV2 | TGTGCCAGCAGCCAGGGGCTAGCCAAAAACATTCAGTACTTC | CASSQGLAKNIQYF
TRBJ2-3 | - | 16 | TRBD1 | TRBV4-1 | TGCGCCAGCAGCCAAGACCCGGGACAGGGCACAGATACGCAGTATTTT | CASSQDPGQGTDTQYF
TRBJ2-1 | - | 13 | TRBD1 | TRBV29-1 | TGCAGCGTTGAAGAGGACAGGGGGGATGAGCAGTTCTTC | CSVEEDRGDEQFF
TRBJ2-7 | few | 16 | TRBD2 | TRBV12-5 | TGTGCTAGTGGTTTGGTACCGAGCGGGAGGATCTACGAGCAGTACTTC | CASGLVPSGRIYEQYF
TRBJ1-1 | - | 12 | - | TRBV2 | TGTGCCAGCAGTAGTGGGCACACTGAAGCTTTCTTT | CASSSGHTEAFF
TRBJ1-2 | - | 17 | - | TRBV5-8 | TGTGCCAGCAGCTACCCAACGGCCGGGGCAGACCTCTATGGCTACACCTTC | CASSYPTAGADLYGYTF